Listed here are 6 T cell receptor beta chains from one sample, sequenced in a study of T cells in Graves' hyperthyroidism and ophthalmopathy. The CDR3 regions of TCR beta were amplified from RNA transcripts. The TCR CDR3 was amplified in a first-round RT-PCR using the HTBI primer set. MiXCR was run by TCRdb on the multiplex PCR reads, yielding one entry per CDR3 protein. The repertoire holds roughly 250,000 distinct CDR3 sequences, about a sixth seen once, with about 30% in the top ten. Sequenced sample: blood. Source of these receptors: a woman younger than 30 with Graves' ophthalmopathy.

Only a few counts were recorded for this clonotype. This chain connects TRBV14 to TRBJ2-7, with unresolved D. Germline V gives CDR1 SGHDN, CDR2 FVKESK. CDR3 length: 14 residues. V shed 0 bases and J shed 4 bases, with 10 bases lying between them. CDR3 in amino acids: CASSQDHPVYEQYF. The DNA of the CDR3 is TGTGCCAGCAGCCAAGATCACCCCGTGTACGAGCAGTACTTC.

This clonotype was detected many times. CDR3 sequence reads: CASTRRTDSNQPQHF. CDR3 nucleotides: TGTGCCAGTACCAGAAGGACAGATAGCAATCAGCCCCAGCATTTT. This rearrangement joins TRBV19 to TRBJ1-5; weak D call: TRBD1 (6 bases). The germline V and J ends were trimmed by 7 bases and 0 bases, with 13 bases remaining between them. Germline CDR1 and CDR2: LNHDA and SQIVND (reference sequence). The length of the CDR3 is 15 residues.

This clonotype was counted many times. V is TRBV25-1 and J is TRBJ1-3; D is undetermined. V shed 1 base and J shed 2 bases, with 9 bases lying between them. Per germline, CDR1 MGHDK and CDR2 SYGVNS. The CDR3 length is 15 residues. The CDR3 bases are TGTGCCAGCAGTGAATCGGGATCCACTGGAAACACCATATATTTT. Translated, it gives CASSESGSTGNTIYF. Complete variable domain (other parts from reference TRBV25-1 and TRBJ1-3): EADIYQTPRYLVIGTGKKITLECSQTMGHDKMYWYQQDPGMELHLIHYSYGVNSTEKGDLSSESTVSRIRTEHFPLTLESARPSHTSQYLCASSESGSTGNTIYFGEGSWLTVV.

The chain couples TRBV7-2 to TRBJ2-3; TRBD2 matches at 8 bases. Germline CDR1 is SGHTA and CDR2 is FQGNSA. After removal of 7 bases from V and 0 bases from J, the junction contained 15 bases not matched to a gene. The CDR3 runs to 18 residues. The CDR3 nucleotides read TGTGCCAGCACCCTTCTACCCCCAAGACTAGCGAGCACAGATACGCAGTATTTT. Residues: CASTLLPPRLASTDTQYF.

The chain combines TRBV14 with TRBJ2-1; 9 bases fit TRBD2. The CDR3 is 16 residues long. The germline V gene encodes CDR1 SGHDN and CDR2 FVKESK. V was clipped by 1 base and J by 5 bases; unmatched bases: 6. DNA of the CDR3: TGTGCCAGCAGCCAAGTCCTAGCGGGGATCCACAATGAGCAGTTCTTC. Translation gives CASSQVLAGIHNEQFF.

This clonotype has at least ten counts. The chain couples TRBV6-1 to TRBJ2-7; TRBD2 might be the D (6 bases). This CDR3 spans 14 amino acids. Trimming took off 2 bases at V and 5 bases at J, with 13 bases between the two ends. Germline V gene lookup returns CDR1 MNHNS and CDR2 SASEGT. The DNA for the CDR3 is TGTGCCAGCAGTGAAAATACGGGGGTTCACGAGCAGTACTTC. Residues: CASSENTGVHEQYF.